The T cell receptor (beta chain) under discussion was sequenced for a study of post-analysis software for immune sequencing data (dated by TCRdb to 2013 to 2016). Concerning the study at large: Recorded disease courses included relapsing-remitting, secondary progressive and progressive-relapsing multiple sclerosis, with some patients lacking subtype annotation. Patient repertoires were compared against about a dozen previously published healthy control repertoires from donors aged about 6 to 26 years. A subset of samples was prepared in parallel using single-end sample barcoding, then pooled and co-amplified after Illumina adapter ligation. On the study overall, not on this receptor specifically: Compared with controls, multiple sclerosis patients had significantly lower normalized Chao1 diversity, a finding suggesting substantial peripheral T-cell clonal expansion. The control group was slightly older than the multiple sclerosis patient group. Direct clustering with F measure revealed strong co-clustering of samples prepared in the same batch, which led to a batch-effect correction. Patients showed significantly higher frequencies than controls for about 5 TRBV segments, among them TRBV5-6, TRBV5-1 and TRBV20-1.

The CDR3 spans 13 residues, from the cysteine through the phenylalanine. Only the CDR3 portion is preserved as DNA: 39 bases, with reading frame beginning at the first base. Unmatched junction bases come to 3, with V trimmed by 4 bases and J by 4 bases. Reading the germline V gene (reference sequence) gives CDR1 DFQATT and CDR2 SNEGSKA. The sample holds a few counts of this clonotype. No cognate antigen has been identified for it. Within one base of it there is no much larger clone, and no base qualities were kept. Library construction relied on PCR. The listed sequencing device is Illumina HiSeq 2500. Unique molecular identifiers were incorporated into TCR beta cDNA libraries to reduce PCR and sequencing biases. About 0.5 million cDNA molecules were obtained for every 1 to 10 million input T cells, so each molecule roughly corresponded to one T cell. The same protocol used for the earlier healthy control dataset was applied to prepare and sequence the patient libraries. Within a given batch, samples were prepared together, multiplexed and sequenced on the same HiSeq lane. Under the source paper's analysis protocol: MIGEC handled the raw barcoded reads, throwing out single-read molecular identifier groups before consensus assembly and CDR3 extraction. VDJtools was used for post-analysis of the clonotype tables, with diversity normalized by down-sampling every dataset to the smallest sample size. In repertoire overlap clustering, CDR3 amino acid sequences, but not nucleotide sequences, were matched to correct batch-related cross-sample contamination. TCRdb handled the public reads itself, with Q25 trimming in fastp and clone calling in MiXCR, and kept productive beta chains. Rows matching on CDR3 protein sequence are summarized as one entry with the most common DNA and genes. TCRdb's processing, not the study's, gives the V and J calls here. The sample table shows about 820,000 distinct CDR3 sequences, and roughly 58% are seen once. The ten largest clones add up to 4% to 5.5% of the sample.

To demonstrate the VDJtools post-analysis software, TCR beta repertoires were profiled from the peripheral blood of more than 10 young patients with multiple sclerosis. Multiple sclerosis patients were children and adolescents aged roughly 6 to 16 years. This clonotype was obtained from a girl aged 10-17 years with multiple sclerosis. What was sequenced was blood. In this chain, TRBV20-1 is recombined with TRBJ2-4, with TRBD2 identical over 8 junction bases. The CDR3 reads as follows: CSAISGVKNIQYF. DNA sequence: TGCAGTGCTATTAGCGGGGTGAAAAACATTCAGTACTTC.